This T cell receptor beta chain was retrieved from a study of T cell responses to AZD1222 COVID-19 vaccine. Broader study findings: Dominant at 160-218 and 743-854, vaccine-associated CD4 TCRs also spanned spike. Baseline antibody screening turned up just a handful of seropositive AZD1222 recipients.

Sequencing used immunoSEQ multiplex PCR; TCRdb keeps in-frame clones, though not all of them. In the table there are 150,000 to 170,000 clones, 90% of which are singletons. Note on this clone: Its antigen is not identified.

From germline, CDR1 is SGDLS and CDR2 YYNGEE. The V gene lost 3 bases and the J gene lost 1 base, with 13 bases spanning the gap. The CDR3 loop spans 15 amino acids. Specimen: peripheral blood, collected on day 0 of AZD1222 vaccination. The chain employs TRBV9 and TRBJ1-1; a possible D gene is TRBD1 (6 bases). This receptor was taken from an adult in good health. In nucleotides, the CDR3 is TGTGCCAGCAGCGCTCGGACAGCTCAGAACACTGAAGCTTTCTTT. Translating gives CASSARTAQNTEAFF.